Shown below are 30 T cell receptor beta chains from a single sample sequenced in a study of blood T cell repertoires in COVID-19. TCRdb's copy holds only in-frame clones and misses some; the assay was immunoSEQ multiplex PCR. The repertoire holds 150,000 to 200,000 clones, with roughly nine tenths as singletons. Sequencing used peripheral blood. The receptors shown here come from a man in his 70s with acute or convalescent COVID-19.

The V gene is TRBV6-5, the J gene TRBJ2-1; 7 bases line up with TRBD2. J gave up 6 bases and V 3 bases, and 8 bases lay outside the gene matches. The V gene's germline CDR1 is MNHEY and CDR2 SVGAGI. This CDR3 is 15 amino acids long. CDR3 sequence (DNA): TGTGCCAGCAGTTATAGGGGCCCTAGCGGCAATGAGCAGTTCTTC. Protein sequence: CASSYRGPSGNEQFF.

The chain combines TRBV28 with TRBJ2-3; D is possibly TRBD2 (6 bases). Germline V lookup: CDR1 MDHEN, CDR2 SYDVKM. This CDR3 is 17 amino acids long. Trimming shortened V by 1 base and J by 3 bases, and 17 bases separated the two germline ends. The CDR3 loop is CASSLYTWGEGTDTQYF. CDR3 DNA sequence: TGTGCCAGCAGTTTATATACTTGGGGGGAAGGGACAGATACGCAGTATTTT. The full variable domain, in which reference TRBV28 and TRBJ2-3 provide the parts outside the CDR3, is DVKVTQSSRYLVKRTGEKVFLECVQDMDHENMFWYRQDPGLGLRLIYFSYDVKMKEKGDIPEGYSVSREKKERFSLILESASTNQTSMYLCASSLYTWGEGTDTQYFGPGTRLTVL.

The chain carries TRBV3-1 (or the pseudogene TRBV3-2) and TRBJ1-2, with D unresolved. Trimming pared 3 bases from V and 5 bases from J, leaving 10 bases between. Per the germline V gene, CDR1 is LGHDT and CDR2 is YNNKEL (reference sequence). The CDR3 has 13 amino acids. CDR3 DNA: TGTGCCAGCAGCCATACTGTCCCGTATGGCTACACCTTC. Its protein product is CASSHTVPYGYTF.

This chain's CDR3 is CASSQVGQTATNEKLFF. Written as DNA, the CDR3 is TGCGCCAGCAGCCAAGTGGGGCAGACAGCAACTAATGAAAAACTGTTTTTT. V usage is TRBV4-1 and J usage is TRBJ1-4; weak D call: TRBD1 (5 bases). The CDR3 loop spans 17 amino acids. Germline V CDR1 and CDR2: MGHRA, YSYEKL. V was shortened by 1 base and J by 0 bases, with 12 bases between the two germline ends.

The rearrangement uses TRBV6-2 or TRBV6-3 and TRBJ1-1; perhaps TRBD1 as D (6 bases). Germline V gene lookup returns CDR1 MNHEY and CDR2 SVGEGT. The length of the CDR3 is 14 residues. Trimming cost V 2 bases and J 1 base, with 8 bases left between them. The CDR3 reads CASSYGTRNTEAFF. The CDR3 bases are TGTGCCAGCAGTTACGGGACAAGGAACACTGAAGCTTTCTTT.

In this sample, this clone turned up once. The chain combines TRBV3-1 (or the pseudogene TRBV3-2) with TRBJ1-4; TRBD1 agrees at 7 bases. The CDR3 sequence is 18 residues long. V shed 2 bases, J shed 0 bases, and the junction held 9 bases outside the gene matches. Germline V CDR1 and CDR2: LGHDT, YNNKEL (reference sequence). The CDR3 reads CASSQCGTELTTNEKLFF. CDR3 in DNA: TGTGCCAGCAGCCAATGTGGGACAGAGCTGACAACTAATGAAAAACTGTTTTTT.

The chain carries TRBV4-3 and TRBJ1-4, with D possibly TRBD1 on 5 matching bases. V dropped 3 bases and J dropped 6 bases, with 14 bases sitting between them. Germline V gene sequence: CDR1 LGHNA, CDR2 YSLEER. The CDR3 is 15 residues long. CDR3 nucleotide sequence: TGCGCCAGCAGCCAGCAAGTCCCGGGGGATGAAAAACTGTTTTTT. This codes for CASSQQVPGDEKLFF.

This clone has just a few counts. The rearrangement links TRBV2 to TRBJ1-2; no clear D gene. The CDR3 has 13 residues. V lost 1 base and J lost 1, with 4 bases in between. Germline assignment: CDR1 SNHLY and CDR2 FYNNEI. The CDR3 coding sequence is TGTGCCAGCAGTGAAGACTTTAACTATGGCTACACCTTC. This sequence encodes CASSEDFNYGYTF. The variable domain in full, completed from reference TRBV2 and TRBJ1-2, reads EPEVTQTPSHQVTQMGQEVILRCVPISNHLYFYWYRQILGQKVEFLVSFYNNEISEKSEIFDDQFSVERPDGSNFTLKIRSTKLEDSAMYFCASSEDFNYGYTFGSGTRLTVV.

The CDR3 here is CASSEGNTEAFF. As DNA, the CDR3 is TGTGCCAGCAGCGAGGGGAACACTGAAGCTTTCTTT. This sequence joins TRBV11-3 and TRBJ1-1, with unresolved D. Germline V gives CDR1 SGHNT, CDR2 YENEEA. The CDR3 contains 12 residues. V lost 5 bases, J lost 1 base, and 5 bases lay in between.

The CDR3 DNA reads TGTGCCAGCAGTTTCGGCTATGGCTACACCTTC. Its protein is CASSFGYGYTF. The chain has TRBV28 and TRBJ1-2; D unclear. From germline, CDR1 is MDHEN and CDR2 SYDVKM. The CDR3 is made up of 11 amino acids. Between the trimmed V and J ends, which lost 3 bases and 4 bases, there was a span of 3 bases.

V usage is TRBV5-1 and J usage is TRBJ2-5; 10 bases agree with TRBD1. The CDR3 has 14 residues. Germline loops: CDR1 SGHRS, CDR2 YFSETQ. With 4 bases clipped from V and 3 bases from J, the junction kept 3 bases outside the gene matches. CDR3 sequence (DNA): TGCGCCAGCAGCGCCGGGACAGGGGAAGAGACCCAGTACTTC. Its protein is CASSAGTGEETQYF.

The chain joins TRBV9 to TRBJ1-1; 10 bases match TRBD1. The CDR3 consists of 14 residues. Germline CDR1 SGDLS, CDR2 YYNGEE. The ends lost 4 bases at V and 5 bases at J; junction bases unmatched: 5. CDR3 in amino acids: CASSTGTGVTEAFF. The CDR3 bases are TGTGCCAGCAGCACCGGGACAGGGGTGACTGAAGCTTTCTTT.

The gene calls are TRBV5-6 and TRBJ2-1; D is unclear. This CDR3 is 14 amino acids long. The germline CDR1 and CDR2 sequences are SGHDT and YYEEEE. Trimming took 1 base from V and 3 from J, leaving 8 bases between them. The CDR3 reads CASSLLNFYNEQFF. CDR3 coding DNA: TGTGCCAGCAGCTTGTTGAACTTCTACAATGAGCAGTTCTTC.

The chain carries TRBV6-6 and TRBJ2-7, with TRBD2 matching over 9 bases. The ends lost 2 bases at V and 3 bases at J; junction bases unmatched: 2. The CDR3 contains 14 residues. Germline V gives CDR1 MNHNY, CDR2 SVGAGI (reference sequence). For the CDR3, the DNA is TGTGCCAGCAGTTACGGCGGGAGGGGCTACGAGCAGTACTTC. Encoded protein: CASSYGGRGYEQYF.

V usage is TRBV7-8 and J usage is TRBJ1-5, with a tentative D call TRBD1 (5 bases). The germline V and J ends were trimmed by 5 bases and 0 bases, with 14 bases remaining between them. The CDR3 covers 16 residues. Per the germline V gene, CDR1 is SGHVS and CDR2 is FQNEAQ. The CDR3 reads CASSALGRASNQPQHF. The CDR3 bases are TGTGCCAGCAGCGCACTGGGCAGGGCTAGCAATCAGCCCCAGCATTTT.

The DNA for the CDR3 is TGTGCCAGCAGCACTGCAACAGGGCGGCAGACCCAGTACTTC. Its translation is CASSTATGRQTQYF. V and J are TRBV7-8 and TRBJ2-5, with a tentative D call TRBD1 (6 bases). V dropped 5 bases and J dropped 6 bases, with 16 bases sitting between them. This CDR3 comprises 14 residues. CDR1 is SGHVS, CDR2 FQNEAQ, per germline.

J is TRBJ1-1 and V is TRBV27; 9 bases match TRBD1. The V gene end was trimmed by 4 bases and the J gene end by 6 bases; junction bases not matched to a gene: 9. The CDR3 totals 15 residues. CDR1 and CDR2 (germline): MNHEY, SMNVEV (reference sequence). Here the CDR3 reads CASSYFWTGAAEAFF. CDR3 bases: TGTGCCAGCAGTTATTTCTGGACAGGGGCGGCTGAAGCTTTCTTT.

The CDR3 sequence is CASSIDTHYTEAFF. CDR3 DNA: TGTGCCAGTAGTATAGACACCCACTACACTGAAGCTTTCTTT. The chain carries TRBV19 and TRBJ1-1; no reliable D call. Trimming shortened V by 0 bases and J by 3 bases, and 8 bases separated the two germline ends. The CDR3 length is 14 residues. Germline CDR1 reads LNHDA; CDR2 reads SQIVND (reference sequence). The full variable domain, in which reference TRBV19 and TRBJ1-1 provide the parts outside the CDR3, is DGGITQSPKYLFRKEGQNVTLSCEQNLNHDAMYWYRQDPGQGLRLIYYSQIVNDFQKGDIAEGYSVSREKKESFPLTVTSAQKNPTAFYLCASSIDTHYTEAFFGQGTRLTVV.

This clone was detected only once. The chain joins TRBV7-2 to TRBJ1-1; 11 positions match TRBD1. The CDR3 covers 18 residues. In germline, CDR1 is SGHTA, CDR2 FQGNSA. V trimming: 2 bases; J trimming: 5 bases; junction bases outside the gene matches: 13. CDR3 region: CASSLNFVDRGRRTEAFF. CDR3 in DNA: TGTGCCAGCAGCTTAAATTTCGTGGACAGGGGGCGCCGGACTGAAGCTTTCTTT. The variable domain in full, with the rest retrieved from reference TRBV7-2 and TRBJ1-1, is GAGVSQSPSNKVTEKGKDVELRCDPISGHTALYWYRQSLGQGLEFLIYFQGNSAPDKSGLPSDRFSAERTGGSVSTLTIQRTQQEDSAVYLCASSLNFVDRGRRTEAFFGQGTRLTVV.

The chain links TRBV18 to TRBJ1-2; 8 bases line up with TRBD1. This CDR3 has 14 amino acids. J lost 5 bases, V lost 1 base, and 3 bases had no gene match. Per the germline V gene, CDR1 is KGHSH and CDR2 is LQKENI. For the CDR3, the DNA is TGTGCCAGCTCACCACTACAGGGGGGATATGGCTACACCTTC. It is translated as CASSPLQGGYGYTF.

The genes are TRBV7-2 and TRBJ2-7, with TRBD1 matching 8 bases. The CDR3 contains 12 residues. Looked up from germline, CDR1 is SGHTA and CDR2 is FQGNSA. The junction had 7 bases not matched to a gene; V was cut back by 4 bases and J by 11 bases. For the CDR3, the DNA is TGTGCCAGCAGCTCAACGGACAGGGTAGAGTACTTC. Translating it yields CASSSTDRVEYF. Variable domain in full (rest from reference TRBV7-2 and TRBJ2-7): GAGVSQSPSNKVTEKGKDVELRCDPISGHTALYWYRQSLGQGLEFLIYFQGNSAPDKSGLPSDRFSAERTGGSVSTLTIQRTQQEDSAVYLCASSSTDRVEYFGPGTRLTVT.

The gene calls are TRBV15 and TRBJ1-1; weak D call: TRBD1 (5 bases). The germline V and J ends were trimmed by 8 bases and 6 bases, with 19 bases remaining between them. In germline, CDR1 is LNHNV, CDR2 YYDKDF (reference sequence). The CDR3 loop spans 14 amino acids. The CDR3 DNA sequence: TGTGCCACCCGGGTAACCAGGGCAGAGGCTGAAGCTTTCTTT. The encoded protein is CATRVTRAEAEAFF. The full variable domain, with the rest looked up from reference TRBV15 and TRBJ1-1, is DAMVIQNPRYQVTQFGKPVTLSCSQTLNHNVMYWYQQKSSQAPKLLFHYYDKDFNNEADTPDNFQSRRPNTSFCFLDIRSPGLGDTAMYLCATRVTRAEAEAFFGQGTRLTVV.

The chain carries TRBV23-1 and TRBJ1-5, with 7 bases that match TRBD1. TRBV23-1 carries the ORF label, with uncertain function. CDR3 length equals 18 residues. V shed 3 bases and J 0 bases; nucleotides not matched to a gene: 11. CDR3 sequence reads: CASSQPYRGDFSNQPQHF. In DNA, the CDR3 is TGCGCCAGCAGTCAGCCTTACAGGGGTGATTTTAGCAATCAGCCCCAGCATTTT.

The V and J genes are TRBV4-2 and TRBJ1-4; unclear D gene. The CDR3 totals 16 residues. Trimming stripped 3 bases from V and 0 bases from J, with 11 bases between. Germline CDR1 reads LGHNA; CDR2 reads YNFKEQ. The CDR3 region has the DNA TGTGCCAGCAGCCATAGGCAGACTCCAACTAATGAAAAACTGTTTTTT. It codes for CASSHRQTPTNEKLFF.

In DNA, the CDR3 is TGTGCCAGCAGTCACGCTAGCGGGGGGGCTGAGACCCAGTACTTC. It is translated as CASSHASGGAETQYF. The chain combines TRBV6-6 with TRBJ2-5, with 12 bases that match TRBD2. Per germline, CDR1 MNHNY and CDR2 SVGAGI (reference sequence). V trimming: 5 bases; J trimming: 5 bases; junction bases outside the gene matches: 6. The CDR3 totals 15 residues.

To note about this clone: Germline and junction disagree at one end, which may indicate a read error. V usage is TRBV7-2 and J usage is TRBJ2-1; tentatively, D is TRBD2 (5 bases). The germline CDR1 and CDR2 sequences are SGHTA and FQGNSA. The CDR3 is made up of 13 amino acids. The CDR3 here is CASIPNPGLGHIF. The CDR3 nucleotides are TGTGCCAGCATCCCGAACCCCGGACTCGGCCACATCTTC.

This rearrangement joins TRBV18 to TRBJ1-4; 8 bases match TRBD1. Germline assignment: CDR1 KGHSH and CDR2 LQKENI. The CDR3 spans 13 residues. Trimming took 6 bases from V and 8 from J; bases not matched to a gene: 5. CDR3 region: CASSGQVGEKLFF. The CDR3 nucleotides are TGTGCCAGCTCGGGACAGGTCGGAGAAAAACTGTTTTTT.

The rearrangement joins TRBV29-1 to TRBJ2-7; 11 nucleotides agree with TRBD2. This CDR3 is built from 15 residues. J was trimmed by 5 bases and V by 4 bases; bases with no gene match: 10. Germline CDR1 SQVTM, CDR2 ANQGSEA. For the CDR3, the DNA is TGCAGCGTTGGGCGTCGACTAGCGGGATCCCACGAGCAGTACTTC. The encoded protein is CSVGRRLAGSHEQYF.

Here the CDR3 reads CASSLGDSLSPLHF. The CDR3 DNA is TGCGCCAGCAGCTTGGGGGACAGTTTATCACCCCTCCACTTT. The V call is TRBV5-1, the J call TRBJ1-6; 7 nucleotides match TRBD1. Germline trimming cut 0 bases from V and 10 bases from J; bases unmatched to any gene: 4. The CDR3 is 14 amino acids. Germline-derived CDR1 and CDR2 are SGHRS and YFSETQ.

The chain is built from TRBV6-6 and TRBJ2-1; 12 bases agree with TRBD2. The ends lost 0 bases at V and 8 bases at J; junction bases unmatched: 2. This CDR3 region has 15 residues. Germline lookup yields CDR1 MNHNY and CDR2 SVGAGI (reference sequence). CDR3 DNA sequence: TGTGCCAGCAGTTACTCACTAGCGGGGGGCTATGAGCAGTTCTTC. It yields the protein CASSYSLAGGYEQFF.